These T cell receptor beta chains were read from a single sample in a study of T cell responses to AZD1222 COVID-19 vaccine. Produced via immunoSEQ multiplex PCR; TCRdb's table is partial and in-frame only. Among roughly 190,000 clones, roughly nine tenths were seen once, and the ten largest hold approximately 4%. The material sequenced was peripheral blood, taken 28 days after the second dose of the MenACWY control vaccine. The receptors originated from an adult who received the MenACWY meningococcal vaccine as a control. Both conserved end residues are part of each CDR3. The order of the fields is V gene, D gene, clone size, J gene, CDR3 protein, CDR3 DNA. The D gene is left open where the match is weak. A clone size is listed for some rows: how often the clone was seen (once, few, many), or a class if it is expanded.

TRBV9,.,.,TRBJ1-3,CASSAGGTPQNTIYF,TGTGCCAGCAGCGCGGGCGGGACCCCTCAGAACACCATATATTTT
TRBV7-7,.,.,TRBJ2-1,CASSFRAAPNNEQFF,TGTGCCAGCAGCTTTAGGGCGGCCCCAAACAATGAGCAGTTCTTC
TRBV25-1,.,.,TRBJ1-3,CASSVGGDGNTIYF,TGTGCCAGCAGTGTCGGAGGGGATGGAAACACCATATATTTT
TRBV27,TRBD1,.,TRBJ2-1,CASSLYGQGLNEQFF,TGTGCCAGCAGTTTATACGGACAGGGGTTAAATGAGCAGTTCTTC
TRBV24-1,TRBD1,.,TRBJ2-1,CATSDLPAPGQGYEQFF,TGTGCCACCAGTGATTTGCCCGCCCCCGGACAGGGCTATGAGCAGTTCTTC
TRBV10-3,TRBD1,.,TRBJ1-1,CAISIRQGGNTEAFF,TGTGCCATCAGCATTAGACAGGGAGGTAACACTGAAGCTTTCTTT
TRBV2,TRBD1,.,TRBJ2-2,CASSADRVTGELFF,TGTGCCAGCAGTGCGGACAGGGTGACCGGGGAGCTGTTTTTT
TRBV11-2,.,.,TRBJ2-3,CASSLDDRMADTQYF,TGTGCCAGCAGCTTAGATGATAGAATGGCAGATACGCAGTATTTT
TRBV29-1,.,few,TRBJ2-5,CSVDGGWVPAETQYF,TGCAGCGTTGATGGTGGCTGGGTCCCTGCGGAGACCCAGTACTTC
TRBV2,.,.,TRBJ1-5,CASSEGMDRSNQPQHF,TGTGCCAGCAGTGAAGGCATGGACAGAAGCAATCAGCCCCAGCATTTT
TRBV19,TRBD1,.,TRBJ2-7,CASSTRDRNYEQYF,TGTGCCAGTAGTACCCGGGACAGAAACTACGAGCAGTACTTC
TRBV12-5,TRBD1,.,TRBJ2-1,CASGPAPTGDRQFF,TGTGCTAGTGGTCCAGCCCCGACAGGGGATAGGCAGTTCTTC
TRBV30,.,few,TRBJ1-6,CAWRDSYNSPLHF,TGTGCCTGGAGGGACAGCTATAATTCACCCCTCCACTTT
TRBV7-2,TRBD2,.,TRBJ2-3,CASSPRTSGTDTQYF,TGTGCCAGCAGCCCGCGGACTAGCGGGACAGATACGCAGTATTTT
TRBV5-1,.,once,TRBJ1-5,CASSLAPDQPQHF,TGCGCCAGCAGCTTGGCCCCAGATCAGCCCCAGCATTTT
TRBV28,.,.,TRBJ1-6,CASSLTRVNSPLHF,TGTGCCAGCAGTTTAACGCGGGTTAATTCACCCCTCCACTTT
TRBV5-1,.,.,TRBJ2-5,CASRLAGRAETQYF,TGCGCCAGCAGGTTGGCAGGGCGAGCGGAGACCCAGTACTTC
TRBV5-1,.,.,TRBJ1-5,CASSLSRAPQPQHF,TGCGCCAGCAGCTTGTCCCGCGCGCCTCAGCCCCAGCATTTT
TRBV11-3,.,.,TRBJ2-1,CASSLWGNEQFF,TGTGCCAGCAGCTTATGGGGGAATGAGCAGTTCTTC
TRBV28,TRBD1,.,TRBJ2-7,CASSPTGGPYEQYF,TGTGCCAGCAGTCCGACAGGGGGCCCGTACGAGCAGTACTTC
TRBV19,TRBD1,.,TRBJ2-7,CASSLATGEYEQYF,TGTGCCAGTAGCCTGGCGACAGGGGAATACGAGCAGTACTTC
TRBV15,.,.,TRBJ1-5,CATSSSRGQPQHF,TGTGCCACCAGCAGCTCCAGGGGACAGCCCCAGCATTTT
TRBV19,.,few,TRBJ2-1,CASSIVGNSYNEQFF,TGTGCCAGTAGTATAGTCGGGAACTCCTACAATGAGCAGTTCTTC
TRBV7-9,TRBD1,.,TRBJ1-1,CASSRDRVTEAFF,TGTGCCAGCAGCAGAGACAGGGTAACTGAAGCTTTCTTT
TRBV6-5,TRBD1,.,TRBJ2-7,CASSPDRGRNEQYF,TGTGCCAGCAGCCCGGACAGGGGGCGAAACGAGCAGTACTTC
TRBV15,.,.,TRBJ2-6,CATSRGGVGGANVLTF,TGTGCCACCAGCAGAGGGGGAGTTGGCGGGGCCAACGTCCTGACTTTC
TRBV5-1,.,once,TRBJ2-3,CASSLRGLPTDTQYF,TGCGCCAGCAGCTTGAGGGGATTGCCCACAGATACGCAGTATTTT
TRBV9,TRBD2,.,TRBJ2-6,CASSVGEGEGSYDHYVLTF,TGTGCCAGCAGCGTAGGGGAGGGTGAAGGGAGTTATGACCACTACGTCCTGACTTTC
TRBV7-7,TRBD2,once,TRBJ2-2,CASSLGLAPNTGELFF,TGTGCCAGCAGCTTGGGACTAGCGCCGAACACCGGGGAGCTGTTTTTT
TRBV6-1,.,.,TRBJ1-2,CASSEARGWDYGYTF,TGTGCCAGCAGTGAAGCGCGCGGTTGGGACTATGGCTACACCTTC
TRBV18,.,.,TRBJ1-1,CASSIPGQQKAFF,TGTGCCAGCTCCATCCCTGGACAGCAAAAAGCTTTCTTT